This TCR beta chain came from a study of CD8 T cells in ankylosing spondylitis. The sample holds many counts of this clonotype. Its cognate antigen is unknown. Study results and limitations: A CD8+ phenotype characterized the disease-linked clones, which were relatively rare in peripheral blood.

The CDR3 contains 13 residues. The germline V gene encodes CDR1 SGHKS and CDR2 YYEKEE (reference sequence). Trimming left V 5 bases short and J 5 bases short, with 11 bases between. TCRdb re-derived calls from the 5' RACE reads in MiXCR, one entry per CDR3 protein. This table holds about 69,000 distinct CDR3 sequences, less than 6% found once. The TCR comes from a male donor with ankylosing spondylitis or in good health (not recorded which). V gene TRBV5-5 combines with J gene TRBJ1-5; D perhaps matches TRBD1 (5 bases). Sequenced: blood, either unsorted or a sorted T cell fraction (not recorded which). The CDR3 region has the DNA TGTGCCAGCAGTAGGGACCCTCATCAGCCCCAGCATTTT. It translates to CASSRDPHQPQHF.